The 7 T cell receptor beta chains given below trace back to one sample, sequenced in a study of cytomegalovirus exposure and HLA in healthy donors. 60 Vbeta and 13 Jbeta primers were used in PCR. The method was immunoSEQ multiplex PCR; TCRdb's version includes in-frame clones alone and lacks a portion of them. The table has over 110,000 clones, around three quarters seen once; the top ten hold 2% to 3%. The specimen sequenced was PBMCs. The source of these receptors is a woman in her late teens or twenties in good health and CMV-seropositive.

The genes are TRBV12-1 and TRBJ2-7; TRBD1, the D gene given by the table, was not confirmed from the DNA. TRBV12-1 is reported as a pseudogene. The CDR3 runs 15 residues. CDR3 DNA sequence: TGTGCCAGCAGCTCACGACAGGGGGCCGAGTACGAGCAGTACTTC. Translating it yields CASSSRQGAEYEQYF.

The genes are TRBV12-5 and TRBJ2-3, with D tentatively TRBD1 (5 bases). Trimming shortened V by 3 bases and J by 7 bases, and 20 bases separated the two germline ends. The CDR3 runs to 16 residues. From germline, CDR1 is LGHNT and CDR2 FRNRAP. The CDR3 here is CASGFPQAVTQNTQYF. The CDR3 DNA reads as TGTGCTAGTGGTTTCCCACAGGCGGTTACACAAAATACGCAGTATTTT.

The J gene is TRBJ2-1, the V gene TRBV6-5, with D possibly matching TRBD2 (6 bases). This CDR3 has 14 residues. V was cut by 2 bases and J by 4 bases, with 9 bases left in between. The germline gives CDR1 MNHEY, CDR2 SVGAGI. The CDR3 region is CASSYGGLYNEQFF. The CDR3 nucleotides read TGTGCCAGCAGTTACGGGGGACTTTACAATGAGCAGTTCTTC.

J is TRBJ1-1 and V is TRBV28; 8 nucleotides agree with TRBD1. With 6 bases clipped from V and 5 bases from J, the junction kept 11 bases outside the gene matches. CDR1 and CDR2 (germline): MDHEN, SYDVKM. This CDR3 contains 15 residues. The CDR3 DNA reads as TGTGCCAGCAGGTCTCCCCCGACAGGGGTGACTGAAGCTTTCTTT. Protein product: CASRSPPTGVTEAFF.

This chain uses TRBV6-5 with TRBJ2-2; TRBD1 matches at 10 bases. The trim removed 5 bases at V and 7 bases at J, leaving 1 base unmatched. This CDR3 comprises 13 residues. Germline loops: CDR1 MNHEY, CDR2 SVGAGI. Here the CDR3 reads CASSRDRGGELFF. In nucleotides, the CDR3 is TGTGCCAGCAGTCGGGACAGGGGCGGGGAGCTGTTTTTT.

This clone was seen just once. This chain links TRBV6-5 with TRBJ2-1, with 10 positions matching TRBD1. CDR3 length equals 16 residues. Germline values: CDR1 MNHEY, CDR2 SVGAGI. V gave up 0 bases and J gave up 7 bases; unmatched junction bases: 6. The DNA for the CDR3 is TGTGCCAGCAGTTACTCGGGGACAGGGGAACTAAATGAGCAGTTCTTC. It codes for CASSYSGTGELNEQFF.

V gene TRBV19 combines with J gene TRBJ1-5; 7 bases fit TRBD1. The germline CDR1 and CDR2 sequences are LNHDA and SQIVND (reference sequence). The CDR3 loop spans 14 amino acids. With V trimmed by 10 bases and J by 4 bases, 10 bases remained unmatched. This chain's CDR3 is CATSRTGPNQPQHF. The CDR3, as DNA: TGTGCCACCTCGAGGACAGGTCCAAATCAGCCCCAGCATTTT. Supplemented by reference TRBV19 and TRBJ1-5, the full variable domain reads DGGITQSPKYLFRKEGQNVTLSCEQNLNHDAMYWYRQDPGQGLRLIYYSQIVNDFQKGDIAEGYSVSREKKESFPLTVTSAQKNPTAFYLCATSRTGPNQPQHFGDGTRLSIL.